One and the same sample provided the 21 T cell receptor beta chains below, sequenced in a study of blood T cell repertoires in COVID-19. Assay: immunoSEQ multiplex PCR; the TCRdb copy retains only in-frame clones and omits some. The repertoire consists of about 92,000 clones, with roughly 75% occurring once and the leading ten covering roughly 8.2%. Sequenced sample: peripheral blood. These receptor sequences come from a man in his fifties who had recovered from COVID-19.

The V call is TRBV2, the J call TRBJ1-6, with TRBD1 matching over 9 bases. CDR1 is SNHLY and CDR2 is FYNNEI in the germline V gene. Unmatched junction bases numbered 10, after V lost 9 bases and J lost 10 bases. The CDR3 totals 14 residues. The CDR3 reads CASELGTGRSPLHF. As DNA, the CDR3 is TGTGCCAGTGAGTTGGGGACAGGGAGATCACCCCTCCACTTT.

This chain links TRBV18 with TRBJ2-2; tentative D call: TRBD2 (6 bases). The CDR3 loop spans 14 amino acids. Trimming cost V 2 bases and J 7 bases, with 11 bases left between them. In germline, CDR1 is KGHSH, CDR2 LQKENI. The CDR3 DNA follows: TGTGCCAGCTCACCAGGGACTGTGGTCGGGGAGCTGTTTTTT. This gives the protein CASSPGTVVGELFF.

This clone was counted between two and nine times. J is TRBJ2-3 and V is TRBV24-1; D is ambiguous. Germline-derived CDR1 and CDR2 are KGHDR and SFDVKD. The V end was cut by 6 bases, the J end by 4 bases, with 4 bases between. The CDR3 contains 11 residues. The CDR3 loop reads CATSFADTQYF. The CDR3 DNA follows: TGTGCCACCAGTTTCGCAGATACGCAGTATTTT.

This CDR3 is CASSRPGYEQYF. The CDR3 DNA reads TGTGCCAGCAGTCGCCCGGGGTACGAGCAGTACTTC. This chain joins TRBV6-5 and TRBJ2-7; D perhaps matches TRBD2 (5 bases). Trimming took off 5 bases at V and 4 bases at J, with 9 bases between the two ends. The V gene's germline CDR1 is MNHEY and CDR2 SVGAGI. CDR3 length equals 12 residues.

The DNA for the CDR3 is TGTGCCAGCAGCTTTTCCACGGGGTCCTACAATGAGCAGTTCTTC. It yields the protein CASSFSTGSYNEQFF. The chain links TRBV5-4 to TRBJ2-1; weak D call: TRBD2 (5 bases). CDR1 SGHNT and CDR2 YYREEE come from the germline V gene (reference sequence). CDR3 length: 15 amino acids. Trimming took off 2 bases at V and 1 base at J, with 10 bases between the two ends.

In its sample, this clone was seen once. This chain connects TRBV19 to TRBJ2-7; 9 positions agree with TRBD2. The J segment lost 1 base and the V segment lost 7 bases, leaving 5 bases of the junction unmatched. The germline V gene has CDR1 LNHDA and CDR2 SQIVND (reference sequence). The CDR3 is made up of 14 amino acids. Here the CDR3 DNA reads TGTGCCAGTAAGGGCGGGAGGGGATCCTACGAGCAGTACTTC. It yields the protein CASKGGRGSYEQYF.

This clone occurred once. This chain uses TRBV19 with TRBJ1-1, with 8 positions matching TRBD1. CDR3 size: 17 residues. V was pared by 3 bases and J by 4 bases, with 13 bases of the junction left unmatched. In germline, CDR1 is LNHDA, CDR2 SQIVND (reference sequence). Here the CDR3 DNA reads TGTGCCAGTAGTATCTCACCTGTTAGAGGACAGGGCACTGAAGCTTTCTTT. Protein sequence: CASSISPVRGQGTEAFF.

The genes are TRBV3-1 (or the pseudogene TRBV3-2) and TRBJ2-3; 9 bases fit TRBD2. The germline V gene has CDR1 LGHDT and CDR2 YNNKEL (reference sequence). V trimming: 4 bases; J trimming: 0 bases; junction bases outside the gene matches: 8. The CDR3 runs 17 residues. CDR3 coding DNA: TGTGCCAGCAGCCTAGGGCTAGCGGGGACTAGCACAGATACGCAGTATTTT. It translates to CASSLGLAGTSTDTQYF.

The gene calls are TRBV11-3 and TRBJ1-6, with 8 bases lining up with TRBD1. After removal of 1 base from V and 14 bases from J, the junction contained 10 bases not matched to a gene. Germline CDR1 is SGHNT and CDR2 is YENEEA. The CDR3 runs to 15 residues. The CDR3 here is CASSLVSQGAKALHF. The CDR3 DNA reads as TGTGCCAGCAGCTTAGTAAGCCAGGGGGCGAAGGCCCTCCACTTT.

The genes are TRBV9 and TRBJ1-3; the D gene is possibly TRBD1 (5 bases). Germline-derived CDR1 and CDR2 are SGDLS and YYNGEE. The V gene lost 4 bases and the J gene lost 0 bases, with 14 bases spanning the gap. This CDR3 has 16 amino acids. CDR3 bases: TGTGCCAGCAGCTCGCGGGACGGCCTCTCTGGAAACACCATATATTTT. Its protein product is CASSSRDGLSGNTIYF. The full variable domain, with the rest looked up from reference TRBV9 and TRBJ1-3, is DSGVTQTPKHLITATGQRVTLRCSPRSGDLSVYWYQQSLDQGLQFLIQYYNGEERAKGNILERFSAQQFPDLHSELNLSSLELGDSALYFCASSSRDGLSGNTIYFGEGSWLTVV.

The chain joins TRBV5-1 to TRBJ1-2; 9 nucleotides agree with TRBD1. V was pared by 5 bases and J by 6 bases, with 11 bases of the junction left unmatched. Germline V gene data show CDR1 as SGHRS and CDR2 as YFSETQ. This CDR3 is built from 15 residues. As DNA, the CDR3 is TGCGCCAGCAGGTTGACAGGGGGAATCGGCAATGGCTACACCTTC. It translates to CASRLTGGIGNGYTF.

This chain joins TRBV7-3 and TRBJ1-1; TRBD1 might be the D (5 bases). Germline V gene sequence: CDR1 SGHTA, CDR2 FQGTGA. The CDR3 has 13 amino acids. V lost 2 bases and J 2 bases, leaving 6 bases between the germline ends. CDR3 in DNA: TGTGCCAGCAGCTTACAGGGTAACACTGAAGCTTTCTTT. Its protein is CASSLQGNTEAFF.

The chain is built from TRBV2 and TRBJ2-7; D is perhaps TRBD1 (5 bases). From germline, CDR1 is SNHLY and CDR2 FYNNEI. The CDR3 consists of 13 residues. V lost 6 bases and J lost 9, with 18 bases in between. The CDR3 loop is CASRTPFRARQYF. The CDR3 DNA reads as TGTGCCAGCAGGACCCCCTTCAGGGCCCGGCAGTACTTC.

This clone has only a few counts. The chain employs TRBV7-9 and TRBJ2-1; D perhaps matches TRBD1 (5 bases). The ends were cut back, 5 bases at V and 0 bases at J, with 14 bases in the middle. Germline V gives CDR1 SEHNR, CDR2 FQNEAQ (reference sequence). The CDR3 sequence is 16 residues long. CDR3 bases: TGTGCCAGCAGCCCAGACAGAAGTCGCTCCTACAATGAGCAGTTCTTC. Its translation is CASSPDRSRSYNEQFF.

The genes are TRBV7-2 and TRBJ2-1; tentatively, D is TRBD1 (6 bases). With 6 bases removed from V and 4 bases from J, the gap between germline ends came to 16 bases. This CDR3 spans 15 amino acids. Germline V gene sequence: CDR1 SGHTA, CDR2 FQGNSA. This CDR3 is CASRAAWGPYNEQFF. CDR3 sequence (DNA): TGTGCCAGCAGAGCGGCCTGGGGGCCATACAATGAGCAGTTCTTC.

In this sample, this clone turned up a few times. The V and J genes are TRBV9 and TRBJ2-7; tentative D call: TRBD1 (6 bases). The V gene's germline CDR1 is SGDLS and CDR2 YYNGEE. Trimming shortened V by 0 bases and J by 1 base, and 14 bases separated the two germline ends. This CDR3 is 16 amino acids long. Here the CDR3 reads CASSVESTGPSYEQYF. DNA of the CDR3: TGTGCCAGCAGCGTAGAATCGACAGGACCATCCTACGAGCAGTACTTC.

The V gene is TRBV6-5, the J gene TRBJ2-1; 10 bases fit TRBD2. Germline CDR1 is MNHEY and CDR2 is SVGAGI. The ends lost 5 bases at V and 9 bases at J; junction bases unmatched: 7. The CDR3 spans 14 residues. For the CDR3, the DNA is TGTGCCAGCAGTCCAGCGGGAGGGCAGGGTGAGCAGTTCTTC. This encodes CASSPAGGQGEQFF.

This rearrangement joins TRBV18 to TRBJ2-5, with TRBD2 as a possible D gene (7 bases). Germline V gene data show CDR1 as KGHSH and CDR2 as LQKENI. V shed 2 bases and J shed 5 bases, with 18 bases lying between them. This CDR3 region has 16 residues. The CDR3 DNA is TGTGCCAGCTCACCATCGGGGGGCATTTTATTGGAGACCCAGTACTTC. Protein product: CASSPSGGILLETQYF.

J is TRBJ1-1 and V is TRBV7-9; D not resolved. V lost 5 bases, J lost 1 base, and 14 bases lay in between. Germline CDR1 and CDR2: SEHNR and FQNEAQ (reference sequence). This CDR3 is 15 amino acids long. CDR3 bases: TGTGCCAGCAGCGTCCCCGGGAACACGAACACTGAAGCTTTCTTT. Amino acids: CASSVPGNTNTEAFF.

J is TRBJ2-5 and V is TRBV19; D is ambiguous. V was trimmed by 2 bases and J by 5 bases, leaving 6 bases between them. The CDR3 consists of 12 residues. Germline CDR1 LNHDA, CDR2 SQIVND (reference sequence). CDR3 DNA sequence: TGTGCCAGTAGTATATACGGTGAGACCCAGTACTTC. This codes for CASSIYGETQYF.

This clone was observed once. This chain uses TRBV5-6 with TRBJ2-3; D possibly corresponds to TRBD2 (5 bases). The CDR3 consists of 13 residues. Trimming removed 5 bases from V and 3 bases from J, with 10 bases in between. Germline-derived CDR1 and CDR2 are SGHDT and YYEEEE. The CDR3: CASRPTGTDTQYF. As DNA, the CDR3 is TGTGCCAGCAGACCGACGGGGACAGATACGCAGTATTTT.